This section outlines one T cell receptor beta chain sequence together with its context. Its specificity is unknown. One base away lies a much larger clone, so this may be a sequencing read error. Amplification of TCR beta used genomic DNA extracted from peripheral blood. This specimen comes from a study of T cell repertoires in aging, cancer and after chemotherapy. In the study overall: Chronic lymphocytic leukemia patients on fludarabine- or bendamustine-based regimens gave paired samples before and after chemotherapy. Roughly 10 million TCR reads made up the full dataset. Broader study findings: Median generation probability rose over the chemotherapy interval in each cancer cohort, suggesting rebound thymic output.

TRB rearrangements spanning V, D and J were amplified using mixed TRB-A/B primers. TCRdb ran MiXCR on the multiplex PCR reads and lists one entry per CDR3 protein. The table records thousands of distinct CDR3 sequences, 20% to 30% of them present only once. This clonotype was sampled from a human donor with a blood cancer. The sample was blood.

The CDR3, as DNA: TGTGCCAGCAGCTTGAAGAGGGGGCGAGAGACCCAGTACTTC. Residues: CASSLKRGRETQYF. V usage is TRBV5-4 and J usage is TRBJ2-5, with 7 bases identical to TRBD1. V lost 1 base and J lost 4; bases outside the gene matches: 4. CDR1 is SGHNT, CDR2 YYREEE, per germline (reference sequence). CDR3 length: 14 amino acids.